This TCR beta chain was observed in a study of Graves' ophthalmopathy and Graves' hyperthyroidism. About the research overall: Peripheral blood samples were taken at initial diagnosis, before any treatment. Findings and limits, study-wide: A 13-signature model separated ophthalmopathy from stable hyperthyroidism, reaching roughly 85% sensitivity and approximately 81% specificity cross-validated.

Patients were excluded if they had other autoimmune diseases or uncontrolled infections, and likewise if pregnancy or lactation applied. The CDR3 loop spans 14 amino acids. In germline, CDR1 is MRHNA, CDR2 SNTAGT. J gave up 5 bases and V 5 bases, and 4 bases lay outside the gene matches. About this clonotype: Antigen: not known.

Amplified TCR beta CDR3 regions were obtained using RNA transcripts as template. Second-round multiplex PCR came after first-round RT-PCR with HTBI primers. Using its own MiXCR run on the multiplex PCR reads, TCRdb lists one record per CDR3 protein. Of more than 550,000 distinct CDR3 sequences in the sample, about 38% were seen once. This TCR was sampled from an adult man with Graves' ophthalmopathy. Sequences were obtained from peripheral blood. The rearrangement joins TRBV6-4 to TRBJ2-7; 12 bases map to TRBD2. The CDR3 coding sequence is TGTGCCAGCAGTCTAGCGGGAGGGCCTCACGAGCAGTACGTC. Its protein is CASSLAGGPHEQYV.